A selection of T cell receptor beta chains follows, all from one sample in a study of cytomegalovirus exposure and HLA in healthy donors. Clones were sequenced by immunoSEQ multiplex PCR, and TCRdb holds only the in-frame ones, with some missing. Of 65,000 or so clones in the sample, roughly 80% were seen once. Sequences were obtained from PBMCs. These receptors came from a middle-aged woman in good health and CMV-seropositive. The conserved cysteine and the conserved F or W are not part of the CDR3 here. Clone size is stated in some rows and not others, as once, few, many or a class when expanded.

>TRBV4-3|TRBJ1-1|once
ASSRTGGPTEAF
>TRBV2|TRBJ2-3|-
ASSAGLAGSTDTQY
>TRBV23-1|TRBJ1-5|once
ASRQGGGYSNQPQH
>TRBV6-5|TRBJ1-2|-
ASSSLLGPGRGYT
>TRBV7-2|TRBJ2-5|once
ASSPKGAGETQY
>TRBV6-1|TRBJ1-6|-
ASTPDRAGWSPLH
>TRBV30|TRBJ2-4|-
AWSRGAGDIQY
>TRBV4-1|TRBJ1-3|-
ASSQPGDRGQVNTIY
>TRBV19|TRBJ2-2|once
ASTKGTGSTGELF
>TRBV11-3|TRBJ2-1|-
ASSLEGGRSYNEQF
>TRBV7-9|TRBJ1-4|-
SSSLGGGATNEKLF
>TRBV7-2|TRBJ2-2|few
ASSLGGSQDRGLF
>TRBV9|TRBJ2-3|-
ASSQVWGGDADTQY
>TRBV5-1|TRBJ1-1|-
ASSLETRSTEAF
>TRBV6-5|TRBJ2-7|-
ASSWGQGTGEQY
>TRBV9|TRBJ1-2|-
ASSVAANYGYT
>TRBV5-4|TRBJ2-2|once
ASSSPRQGNTGELF
>TRBV7-8|TRBJ1-3|-
ASSPLSAGNTIY
>TRBV18|TRBJ1-4|-
ASSPRQAGLNEKLF
>TRBV5-5|TRBJ1-3|-
ASSPRRASGNTIY
>TRBV7-6|-|-
ASSLLKGAGEQY
>TRBV29-1|TRBJ1-2|-
SVGQGLSGYGYT
>TRBV27|TRBJ2-7|-
ASSLSWGQGSDEQY
>TRBV4-1|TRBJ1-2|few
ASSLGQGDYGYT
>TRBV7-9|TRBJ1-1|-
ASSSTGESQAF
>TRBV2|TRBJ1-1|-
ASSDALNTEAF
>TRBV16|TRBJ1-2|-
ASSHRQTNYGYT
>TRBV7-2|TRBJ2-7|-
ASSLAHQYEQY
>TRBV7-9|TRBJ1-2|once
ASSPRDPYGYT
>TRBV9|TRBJ1-2|-
ASSATWTGTGYT
>TRBV18|TRBJ1-1|-
ASSPSRGNTEAF
>TRBV6-5|TRBJ2-3|-
ASSYSGTRGPDTQY
>TRBV6-1|TRBJ2-7|few
ASSPSGRFYEQY
>TRBV2|TRBJ2-2|once
ASSRGAGVKATGELF
>TRBV12-5|TRBJ1-4|few
ASGTGTTRDEKLF
>TRBV9|TRBJ1-1|few
ASSARGGEGTEAF
>TRBV2|TRBJ1-3|-
ASRRRIGNTIY
>TRBV7-9|TRBJ2-5|once
ASSPRDREGETQY
>TRBV19|TRBJ2-7|once
ASSIGGGSSYEQY
>TRBV30|TRBJ1-2|few
AWSAGTPGVAGYT
>TRBV5-1|TRBJ1-1|-
ASSLGQITEAF
>TRBV6-1|TRBJ2-3|-
ASSESGGSADTQY
>TRBV19|TRBJ1-5|-
ASSIGGGSSNQPQH
>TRBV19|TRBJ2-6|-
ASRDSGANVLT
>TRBV7-2|TRBJ2-7|-
ASSFQGAQEQY
>TRBV9|TRBJ2-3|-
ASSVTTGPTSTDTQY
>TRBV9|TRBJ1-1|-
ASSAAPGTKDRAF
>TRBV18|TRBJ2-5|few
ASAAGAQETQY
>TRBV5-8|TRBJ2-5|once
ASSRGLAGGQGETQY
>TRBV7-9|TRBJ2-1|once
ASSYDTGSSYNEQF
>TRBV14|TRBJ2-7|few
ASSQVPWGGSYEQY
>TRBV11-3|TRBJ2-3|-
ASSSSWGHTDTQY
>TRBV18|TRBJ2-5|-
ASSPGQQETQY
>TRBV4-1|TRBJ2-4|few
ASSPGQGGAKNIQY
>TRBV7-3|TRBJ2-1|once
ASSFTTGRTYNEQF
>TRBV7-7|TRBJ2-5|-
ASSRGTDQETQY
>TRBV4-3|TRBJ1-5|few
ASSQDRSPNQPQH
>TRBV6-1|TRBJ1-1|-
ASRGAGGGNTEAF
>TRBV12-2|TRBJ1-1|-
ASRLPGGSDVAF
>TRBV5-1|TRBJ2-1|-
ASRRDPYNEQF